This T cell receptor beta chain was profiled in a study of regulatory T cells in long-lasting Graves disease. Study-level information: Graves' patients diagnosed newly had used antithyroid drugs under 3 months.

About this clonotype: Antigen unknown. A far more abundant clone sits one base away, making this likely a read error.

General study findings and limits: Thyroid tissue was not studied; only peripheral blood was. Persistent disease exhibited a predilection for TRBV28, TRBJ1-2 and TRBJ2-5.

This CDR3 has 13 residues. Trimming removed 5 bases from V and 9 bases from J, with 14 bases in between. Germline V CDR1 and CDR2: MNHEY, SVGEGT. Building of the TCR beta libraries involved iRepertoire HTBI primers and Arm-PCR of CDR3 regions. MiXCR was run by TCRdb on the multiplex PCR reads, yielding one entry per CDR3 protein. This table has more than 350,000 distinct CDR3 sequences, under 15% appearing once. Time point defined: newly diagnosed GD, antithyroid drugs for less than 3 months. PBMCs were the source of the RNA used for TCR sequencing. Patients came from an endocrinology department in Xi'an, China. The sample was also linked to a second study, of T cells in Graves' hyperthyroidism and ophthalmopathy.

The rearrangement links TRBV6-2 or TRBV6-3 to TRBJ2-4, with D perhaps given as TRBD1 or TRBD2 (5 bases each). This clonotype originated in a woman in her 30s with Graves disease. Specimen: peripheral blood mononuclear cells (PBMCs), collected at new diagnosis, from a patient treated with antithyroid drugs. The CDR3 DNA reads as TGTGCCAGCAGTGGAAAGCCCGGGGCCATTCAGTACTTC. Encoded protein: CASSGKPGAIQYF.